The clone carrying this T cell receptor (beta chain) showed up just once. The data belong to a study of somatic mutations in cytotoxic T cells in rheumatoid arthritis. The CDR3 is 12 amino acids. CDR1 is SNHLY and CDR2 is FYNNEI in the germline V gene. With 2 bases removed from V and 5 bases from J, the gap between germline ends came to 7 bases. The data were produced by immunoSEQ multiplex PCR, yet TCRdb's version contains in-frame clones alone and is incomplete. The sample records about 7,000 clones, 60% being singletons. The chain couples TRBV2 to TRBJ2-7; no firm D call. This sequence originates from a woman aged 40 to 55 in good health. Sequenced material: CD8+ T cells sorted from blood. The CDR3 is CASSELGDEQYF. Here the CDR3 DNA reads TGTGCCAGCAGTGAACTGGGTGACGAGCAGTACTTC.